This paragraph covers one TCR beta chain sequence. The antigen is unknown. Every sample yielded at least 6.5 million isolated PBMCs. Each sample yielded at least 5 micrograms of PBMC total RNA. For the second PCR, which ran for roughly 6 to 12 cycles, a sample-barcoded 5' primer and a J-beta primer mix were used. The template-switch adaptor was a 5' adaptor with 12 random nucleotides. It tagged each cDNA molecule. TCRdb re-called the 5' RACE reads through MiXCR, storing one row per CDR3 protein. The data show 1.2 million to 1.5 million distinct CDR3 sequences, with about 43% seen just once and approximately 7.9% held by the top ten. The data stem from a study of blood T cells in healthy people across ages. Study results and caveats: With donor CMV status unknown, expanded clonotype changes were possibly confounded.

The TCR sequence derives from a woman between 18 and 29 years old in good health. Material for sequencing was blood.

The DNA of the CDR3 is TGTGCCAGCAGCACGACTAGCGTAACCAAAAACATTCAGTACTTC. Amino acid sequence: CASSTTSVTKNIQYF. V usage is TRBV3-1 and J usage is TRBJ2-4; 8 nucleotides agree with TRBD2. V lost 5 bases to trimming and J lost 2 bases; unmatched junction nucleotides: 5. The CDR3 loop spans 15 amino acids. Germline V lookup: CDR1 LGHDT, CDR2 YNNKEL (reference sequence).